This T cell receptor (beta chain) originates from a study of blood T cell repertoires in COVID-19. The wider study: Nucleic acid was either cDNA or gDNA, and it came from T cells, B-cell-depleted T cells, or PBMCs.

Authors' data handling: Amplification of reference gene primers provided the estimated nucleated cell counts. Using immunoSEQ multiplex PCR, the repertoire was profiled, and TCRdb retains in-frame clones only, with some absent. V and J calls and clone size are given by that table; D and trimming were obtained from the DNA. The table has over 200,000 clones, roughly nine tenths seen once. This clone was recorded only once. The CDR3 consists of 13 residues. V dropped 5 bases and J dropped 4 bases, with 11 bases sitting between them. CDR1 is SEHNR and CDR2 is FQNEAQ in the germline V gene (reference sequence).

The chain combines TRBV7-9 with TRBJ1-2; perhaps TRBD1 as D (6 bases). This TCR derives from a man aged 40-50 years with active or convalescent COVID-19. The sequencing input was peripheral blood. The CDR3 here is CASSRGQSYGYTF. The DNA of the CDR3 is TGTGCCAGCAGCCGAGGACAGTCCTATGGCTACACCTTC.